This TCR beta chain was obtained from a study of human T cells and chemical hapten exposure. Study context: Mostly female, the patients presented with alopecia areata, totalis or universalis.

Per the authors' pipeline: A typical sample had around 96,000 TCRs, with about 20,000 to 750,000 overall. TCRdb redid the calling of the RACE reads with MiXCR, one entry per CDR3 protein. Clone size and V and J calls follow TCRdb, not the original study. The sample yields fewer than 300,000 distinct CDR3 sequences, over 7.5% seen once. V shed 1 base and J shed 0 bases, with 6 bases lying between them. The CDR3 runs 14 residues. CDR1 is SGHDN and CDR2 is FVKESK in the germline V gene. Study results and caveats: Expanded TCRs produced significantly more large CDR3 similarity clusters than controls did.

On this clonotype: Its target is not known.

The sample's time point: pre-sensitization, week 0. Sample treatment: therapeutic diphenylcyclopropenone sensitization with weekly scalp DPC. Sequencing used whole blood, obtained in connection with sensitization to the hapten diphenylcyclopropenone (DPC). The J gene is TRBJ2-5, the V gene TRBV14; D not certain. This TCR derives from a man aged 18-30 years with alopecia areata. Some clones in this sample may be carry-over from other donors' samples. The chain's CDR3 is CASSQGPNQETQYF. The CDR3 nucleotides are TGTGCCAGCAGCCAAGGACCAAACCAAGAGACCCAGTACTTC.